Listed below are T cell receptor beta chains from one sample, sequenced in a study of T cell repertoires in cytomegalovirus infection. TCRdb fed the reads into MiXCR, producing one record per CDR3 protein. In the table there are roughly 500,000 distinct CDR3 sequences, approximately 10% of which are singletons. Sequenced material: PBMCs. These TCRs come from a human donor in good health (CMV status not recorded). Some clones in this sample may be carry-over from other donors' samples. Both conserved end residues are part of each CDR3. Fields, in order: CDR3 DNA, CDR3 protein, CDR3 length, J gene, clone size, V gene, D gene. A D gene is named only where the DNA matches it firmly. The size of a clone is reported for some rows only, either as once, few or many, or as a class for expanded clones.

TGTGCCACTCCCGGCGACCACCCCTACGAGCAGTACTTC,CATPGDHPYEQYF,13,TRBJ2-7,many,TRBV7-9,NA
TGTGCCAGCAGCTCTACTTGTAGCACAGATACGCAGTATTTT,CASSSTCSTDTQYF,14,TRBJ2-3,NA,TRBV7-2,NA
TGCGCCAGCAGCATCAGGTTCCCTAGCACAGATACGCAGTATTTT,CASSIRFPSTDTQYF,15,TRBJ2-3,many,TRBV5-1,NA
TGCGCCAGCACGTCGGGGGGTTCGGGCAATGAGCAGTTCTTC,CASTSGGSGNEQFF,14,TRBJ2-1,many,TRBV10-2,TRBD2
TGTGCCACCTGGACCGGGACAGCTCACACTGAAGCTTTCTTT,CATWTGTAHTEAFF,14,TRBJ1-1,NA,TRBV7-4,TRBD1
TGTGCCATCAGTGGAGGGGGCGGTGGCAATCAGCCCCAGCATTTT,CAISGGGGGNQPQHF,15,TRBJ1-5,NA,TRBV10-3,TRBD1
TGTGCCAGTAGTTCTCGGGAACCCCGAGGGATTGAAGCTTTCTTT,CASSSREPRGIEAFF,15,TRBJ1-1,NA,TRBV19,NA
TGCAGTGCCCGTACAGGGGTCCGTAGCAATCAGCCCCAGCATTTT,CSARTGVRSNQPQHF,15,TRBJ1-5,many,TRBV20-1,TRBD1
TGCAGCGTTGAAGTGGGGGTCCGGGGGGAGCAGTTCTTC,CSVEVGVRGEQFF,13,TRBJ2-1,many,TRBV29-1,NA
TGCAGTGCTAGAGATCCCCCTAGCGGGAGCGGCGAGCAGTACTTC,CSARDPPSGSGEQYF,15,TRBJ2-7,few,TRBV20-1,TRBD2
TGTGCCAGCAGCTTAGGCCTAGCGTTGAGAAGGGAGACCCAGTACTTC,CASSLGLALRRETQYF,16,TRBJ2-5,NA,TRBV7-8,NA
TGTGCCAGCAGCTTATCGGGACAGGGAACCTACGAGCAGTACTTC,CASSLSGQGTYEQYF,15,TRBJ2-7,many,TRBV7-3,TRBD1
TGCAGCGTTGTGCCAGCAACGAACACTGAAGCTTTCTTT,CSVVPATNTEAFF,13,TRBJ1-1,many,TRBV29-1,NA
TGCGCCAGTTCCCTAGCGGGAGAGGATGAGCAGTTCTTC,CASSLAGEDEQFF,13,TRBJ2-1,many,TRBV5-1,TRBD2
TGCAGTGCTAGGAAAAGGACAGGGGGCCTCTACAATGAGCAGTTCTTC,CSARKRTGGLYNEQFF,16,TRBJ2-1,few,TRBV20-1,TRBD1
TGCAGCGTTCACGGGGGGCGAGCAGATACGCAGTATTTT,CSVHGGRADTQYF,13,TRBJ2-3,NA,TRBV29-1,NA
TGTGCCAGCAGCCGGAGTGTCCCGGGACAGGGTACCTACAATGAGCAGTTCTTC,CASSRSVPGQGTYNEQFF,18,TRBJ2-1,many,TRBV14,TRBD1
TGTGCCTCCCGGGACAGGGGGTTTGAGCAGTTCTTC,CASRDRGFEQFF,12,TRBJ2-1,many,TRBV19,TRBD1
TGTGCCAGCAGCGTGGGACTAGCGGGAGTAGGTGAGCAGTTCTTC,CASSVGLAGVGEQFF,15,TRBJ2-1,many,TRBV7-9,TRBD2
TGCAGTGCTAGAGGGGGGAACACTAATGAAAAACTGTTTTTT,CSARGGNTNEKLFF,14,TRBJ1-4,many,TRBV20-1,NA
TGTGCCAGCAGACAAGAGGGGGCACGGGAGACCCAGTACTTC,CASRQEGARETQYF,14,TRBJ2-5,few,TRBV13,TRBD1
TGCAGCGCAGCACAGGACAGCTCTGGAAACACCATATATTTT,CSAAQDSSGNTIYF,14,TRBJ1-3,NA,TRBV29-1,NA
TGTGCCAGCAGCTTAGCGGGGATAGGGACTGAAGCTTTCTTT,CASSLAGIGTEAFF,14,TRBJ1-1,many,TRBV7-8,NA
TGTGCCAGCAGCCGGGGGACTAGCGGGAAGTATGAGCAGTTCTTC,CASSRGTSGKYEQFF,15,TRBJ2-1,many,TRBV12-3/TRBV12-4,TRBD2
TGTGCCAGCAGCAACGACAGGGGCGGCGGAAACACCATATATTTT,CASSNDRGGGNTIYF,15,TRBJ1-3,NA,TRBV9,TRBD1